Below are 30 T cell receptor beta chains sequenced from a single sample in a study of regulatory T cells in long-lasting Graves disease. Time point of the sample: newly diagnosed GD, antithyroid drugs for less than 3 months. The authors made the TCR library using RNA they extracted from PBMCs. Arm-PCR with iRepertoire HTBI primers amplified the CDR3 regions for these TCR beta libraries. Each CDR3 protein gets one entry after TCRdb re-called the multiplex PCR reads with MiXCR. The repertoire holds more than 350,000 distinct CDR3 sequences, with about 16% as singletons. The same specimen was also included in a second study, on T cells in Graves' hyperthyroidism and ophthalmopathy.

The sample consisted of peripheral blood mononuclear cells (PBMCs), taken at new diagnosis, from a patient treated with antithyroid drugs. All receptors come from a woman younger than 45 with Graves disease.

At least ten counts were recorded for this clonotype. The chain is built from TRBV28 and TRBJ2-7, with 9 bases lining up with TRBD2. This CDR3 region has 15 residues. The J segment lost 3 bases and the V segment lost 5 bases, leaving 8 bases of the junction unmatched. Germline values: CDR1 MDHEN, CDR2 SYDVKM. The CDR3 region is CASSLVSSGNYEQYF. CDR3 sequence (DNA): TGTGCCAGCAGTCTCGTGTCTAGCGGGAACTACGAGCAGTACTTC.

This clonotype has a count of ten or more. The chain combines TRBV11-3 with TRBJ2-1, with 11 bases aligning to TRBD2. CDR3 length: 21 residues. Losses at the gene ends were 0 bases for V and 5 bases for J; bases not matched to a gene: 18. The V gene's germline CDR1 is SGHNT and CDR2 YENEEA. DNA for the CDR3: TGTGCCAGCAGCTTAGATCGGGCCCTACAGGGGAAACTAGCGGGAGACAATGAGCAGTTCTTC. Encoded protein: CASSLDRALQGKLAGDNEQFF.

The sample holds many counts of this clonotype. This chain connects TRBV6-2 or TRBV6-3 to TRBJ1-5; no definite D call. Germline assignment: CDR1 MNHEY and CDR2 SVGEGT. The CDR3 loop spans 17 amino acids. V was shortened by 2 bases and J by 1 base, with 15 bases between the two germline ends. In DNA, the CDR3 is TGTGCCAGCAGTTACCACTCACCGGAGGGAAGCAATCAGCCCCAGCATTTT. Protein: CASSYHSPEGSNQPQHF.

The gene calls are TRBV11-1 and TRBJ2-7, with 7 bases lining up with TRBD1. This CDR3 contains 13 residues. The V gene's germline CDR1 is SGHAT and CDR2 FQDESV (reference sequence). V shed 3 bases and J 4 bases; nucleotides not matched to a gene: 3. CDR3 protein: CASSFRDRYEQYF. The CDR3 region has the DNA TGTGCCAGCAGCTTCCGGGACAGATACGAGCAGTACTTC.

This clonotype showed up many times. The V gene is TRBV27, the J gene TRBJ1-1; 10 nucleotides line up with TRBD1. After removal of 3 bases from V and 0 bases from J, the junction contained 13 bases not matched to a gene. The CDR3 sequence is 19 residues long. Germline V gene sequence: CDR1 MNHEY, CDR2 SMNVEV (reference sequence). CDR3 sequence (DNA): TGTGCCAGCAGTTTGACAGGGGGCGACGGCATAGGTGTGAACACTGAAGCTTTCTTT. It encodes CASSLTGGDGIGVNTEAFF.

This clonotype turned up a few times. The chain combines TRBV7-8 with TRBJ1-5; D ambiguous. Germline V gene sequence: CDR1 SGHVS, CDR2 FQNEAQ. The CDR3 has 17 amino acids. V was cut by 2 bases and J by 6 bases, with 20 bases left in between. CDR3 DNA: TGTGCCAGCAGCTTACGGTTGGGCCCGGACGGGGTTCAGCCCCAGCATTTT. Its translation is CASSLRLGPDGVQPQHF.

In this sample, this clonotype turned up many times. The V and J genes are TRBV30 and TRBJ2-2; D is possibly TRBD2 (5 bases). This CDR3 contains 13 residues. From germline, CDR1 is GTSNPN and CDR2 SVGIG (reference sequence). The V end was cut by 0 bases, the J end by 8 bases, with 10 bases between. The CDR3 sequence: CAWSVLLEGELFF. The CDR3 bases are TGTGCCTGGAGTGTACTACTAGAGGGGGAGCTGTTTTTT.

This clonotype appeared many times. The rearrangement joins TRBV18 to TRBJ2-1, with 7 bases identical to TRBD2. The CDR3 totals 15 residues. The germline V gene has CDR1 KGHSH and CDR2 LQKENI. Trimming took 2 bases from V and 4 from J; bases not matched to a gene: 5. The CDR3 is CASSPRREIYNEQFF. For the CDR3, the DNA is TGTGCCAGCTCACCAAGGCGGGAGATATACAATGAGCAGTTCTTC. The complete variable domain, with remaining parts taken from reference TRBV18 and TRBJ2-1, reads NAGVMQNPRHLVRRRGQEARLRCSPMKGHSHVYWYRQLPEEGLKFMVYLQKENIIDESGMPKERFSAEFPKEGPSILRIQQVVRGDSAAYFCASSPRREIYNEQFFGPGTRLTVL.

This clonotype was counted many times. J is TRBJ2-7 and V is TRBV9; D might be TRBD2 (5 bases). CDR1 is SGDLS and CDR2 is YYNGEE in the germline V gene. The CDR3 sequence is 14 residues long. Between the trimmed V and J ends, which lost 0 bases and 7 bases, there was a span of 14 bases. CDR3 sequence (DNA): TGTGCCAGCAGCGTAGGGGCCTCGGGGTGGGAGCAGTACTTC. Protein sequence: CASSVGASGWEQYF.

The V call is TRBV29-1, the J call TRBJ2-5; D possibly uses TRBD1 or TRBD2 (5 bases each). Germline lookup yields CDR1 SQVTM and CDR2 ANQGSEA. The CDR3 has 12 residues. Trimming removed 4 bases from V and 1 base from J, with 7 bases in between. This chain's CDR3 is CSVGDPQETQYF. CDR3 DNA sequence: TGCAGCGTTGGGGACCCCCAAGAGACCCAGTACTTC.

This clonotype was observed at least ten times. Here the CDR3 DNA reads TGTGCCAGCAGCGCGGCGCCCCGGGACAAAAGCCCCAATGAGCAGTTCTTC. Translating it yields CASSAAPRDKSPNEQFF. This rearrangement joins TRBV9 to TRBJ2-1; possibly TRBD1 for D (6 bases). Germline V lookup: CDR1 SGDLS, CDR2 YYNGEE. V shed 3 bases and J shed 6 bases, with 22 bases lying between them. This CDR3 region has 17 residues.

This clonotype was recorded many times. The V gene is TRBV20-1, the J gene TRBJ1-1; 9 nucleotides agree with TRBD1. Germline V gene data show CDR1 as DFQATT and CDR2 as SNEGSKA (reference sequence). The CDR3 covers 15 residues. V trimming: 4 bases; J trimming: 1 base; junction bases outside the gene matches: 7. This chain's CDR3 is CSAIVTGGKNTEAFF. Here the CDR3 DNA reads TGCAGTGCTATAGTAACAGGGGGCAAGAACACTGAAGCTTTCTTT.

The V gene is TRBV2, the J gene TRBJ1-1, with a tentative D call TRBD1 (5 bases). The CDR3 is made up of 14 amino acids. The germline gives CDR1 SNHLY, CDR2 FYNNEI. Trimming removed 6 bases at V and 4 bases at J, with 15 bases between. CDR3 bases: TGTGCCAGCAGGGGGGTGGGGGATTCCACTGAAGCTTTCTTT. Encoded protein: CASRGVGDSTEAFF.

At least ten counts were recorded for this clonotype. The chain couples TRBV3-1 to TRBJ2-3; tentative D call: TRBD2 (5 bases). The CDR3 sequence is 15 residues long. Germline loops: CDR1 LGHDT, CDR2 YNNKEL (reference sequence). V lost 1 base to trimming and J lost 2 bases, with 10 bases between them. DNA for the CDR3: TGTGCCAGCAGCCAAGGTCCGGGGTCCACAGATACGCAGTATTTT. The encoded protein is CASSQGPGSTDTQYF.

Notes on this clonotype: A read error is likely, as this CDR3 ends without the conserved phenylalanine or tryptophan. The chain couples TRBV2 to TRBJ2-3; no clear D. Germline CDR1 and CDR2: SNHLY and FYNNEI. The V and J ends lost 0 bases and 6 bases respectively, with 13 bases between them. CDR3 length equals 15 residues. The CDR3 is CASSEALGATDTQYL. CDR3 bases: TGTGCCAGCAGTGAAGCGCTTGGTGCGACGGATACGCAGTATCTT.

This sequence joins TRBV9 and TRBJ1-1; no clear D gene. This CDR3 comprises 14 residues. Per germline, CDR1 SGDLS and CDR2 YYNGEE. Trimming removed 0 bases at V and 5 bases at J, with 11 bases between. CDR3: CASSVEGVGTEAFF. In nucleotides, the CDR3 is TGTGCCAGCAGCGTAGAGGGAGTAGGAACTGAAGCTTTCTTT.

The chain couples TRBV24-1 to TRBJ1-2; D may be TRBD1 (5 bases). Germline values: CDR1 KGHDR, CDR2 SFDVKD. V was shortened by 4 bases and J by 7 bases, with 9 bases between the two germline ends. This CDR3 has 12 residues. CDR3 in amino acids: CATSEGDFGYTF. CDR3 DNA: TGTGCCACCAGTGAGGGGGATTTTGGCTACACCTTC.

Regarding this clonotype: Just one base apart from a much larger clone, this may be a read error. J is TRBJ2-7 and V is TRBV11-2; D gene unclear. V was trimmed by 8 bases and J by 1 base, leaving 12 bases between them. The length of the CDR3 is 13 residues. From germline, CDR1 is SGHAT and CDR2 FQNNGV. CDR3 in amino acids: CASALGPSYEQYF. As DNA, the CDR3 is TGTGCCAGCGCGCTGGGCCCGTCCTACGAGCAGTACTTC.

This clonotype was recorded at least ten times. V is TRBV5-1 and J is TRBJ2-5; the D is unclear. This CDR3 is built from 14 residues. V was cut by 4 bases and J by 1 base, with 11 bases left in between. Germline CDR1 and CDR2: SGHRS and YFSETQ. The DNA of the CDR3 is TGCGCCAGCAGCCCTAGGGTCAGCCAAGAGACCCAGTACTTC. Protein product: CASSPRVSQETQYF.

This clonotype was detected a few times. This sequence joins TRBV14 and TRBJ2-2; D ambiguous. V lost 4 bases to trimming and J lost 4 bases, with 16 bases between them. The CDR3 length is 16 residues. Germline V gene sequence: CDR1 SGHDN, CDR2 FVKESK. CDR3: CASSRLIARVTGELFF. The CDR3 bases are TGTGCCAGCAGCCGACTTATCGCCCGGGTCACCGGGGAGCTGTTTTTT.

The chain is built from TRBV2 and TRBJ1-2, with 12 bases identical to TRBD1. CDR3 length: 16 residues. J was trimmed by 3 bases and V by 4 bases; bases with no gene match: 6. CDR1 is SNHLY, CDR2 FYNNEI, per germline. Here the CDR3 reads CASSAGTGGDYYGYTF. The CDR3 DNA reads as TGTGCCAGCAGTGCCGGGACAGGGGGCGATTACTATGGCTACACCTTC.

The CDR3 spells CASKGDDRDNNEQFF. The DNA for the CDR3 is TGTGCCAGTAAAGGGGATGACAGAGATAACAATGAGCAGTTCTTC. The chain joins TRBV19 to TRBJ2-1; possibly TRBD1 for D (5 bases). Germline V gene sequence: CDR1 LNHDA, CDR2 SQIVND (reference sequence). CDR3 length equals 15 residues. Trimming stripped 7 bases from V and 5 bases from J, with 18 bases between.

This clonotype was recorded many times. CDR3 DNA sequence: TGTGCCAGCACACAGGGACCTTCGGGTGAAAAACTGTTTTTT. Translated: CASTQGPSGEKLFF. The rearrangement joins TRBV2 to TRBJ1-4, with D perhaps matching TRBD1 (6 bases). The germline gives CDR1 SNHLY, CDR2 FYNNEI. Between the trimmed V and J ends, which lost 7 bases and 7 bases, there was a span of 16 bases. The length of the CDR3 is 14 residues.

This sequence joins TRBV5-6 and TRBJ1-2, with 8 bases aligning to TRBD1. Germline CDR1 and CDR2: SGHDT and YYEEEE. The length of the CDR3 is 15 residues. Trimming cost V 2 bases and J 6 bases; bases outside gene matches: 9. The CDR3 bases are TGTGCCAGCAGCTTAACTCAGGGGGCCAACCATGGCTACACCTTC. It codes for CASSLTQGANHGYTF.

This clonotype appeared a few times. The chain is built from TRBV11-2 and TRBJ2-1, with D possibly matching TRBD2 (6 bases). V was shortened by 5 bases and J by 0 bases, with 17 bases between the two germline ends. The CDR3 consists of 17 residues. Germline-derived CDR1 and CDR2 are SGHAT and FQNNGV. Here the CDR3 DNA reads TGTGCCAGCAGCCCCCGGGGTAGCGGTTTCTCCTACAATGAGCAGTTCTTC. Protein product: CASSPRGSGFSYNEQFF.

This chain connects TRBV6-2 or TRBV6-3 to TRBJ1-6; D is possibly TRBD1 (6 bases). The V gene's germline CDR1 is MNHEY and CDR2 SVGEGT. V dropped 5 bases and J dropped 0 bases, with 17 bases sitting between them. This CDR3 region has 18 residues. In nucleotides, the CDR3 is TGTGCCAGCAGTGAAGAAGGGGGGAAGTACTCCTATAATTCACCCCTCCACTTT. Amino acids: CASSEEGGKYSYNSPLHF.

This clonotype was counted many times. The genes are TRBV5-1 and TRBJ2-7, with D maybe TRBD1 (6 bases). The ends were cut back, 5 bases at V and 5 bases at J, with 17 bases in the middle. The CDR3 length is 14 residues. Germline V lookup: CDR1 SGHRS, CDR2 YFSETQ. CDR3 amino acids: CASRGLQGKNEQYF. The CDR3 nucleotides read TGCGCCAGCAGGGGCCTACAGGGTAAGAACGAGCAGTACTTC.

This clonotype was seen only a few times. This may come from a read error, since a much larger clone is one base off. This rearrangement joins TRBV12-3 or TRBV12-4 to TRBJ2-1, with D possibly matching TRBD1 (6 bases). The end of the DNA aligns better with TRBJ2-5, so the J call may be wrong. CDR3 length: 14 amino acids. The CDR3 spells CASSFLRGKGTQYF. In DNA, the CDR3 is TGTGCCAGCAGTTTCCTCAGGGGAAAAGGGACCCAGTACTTC.

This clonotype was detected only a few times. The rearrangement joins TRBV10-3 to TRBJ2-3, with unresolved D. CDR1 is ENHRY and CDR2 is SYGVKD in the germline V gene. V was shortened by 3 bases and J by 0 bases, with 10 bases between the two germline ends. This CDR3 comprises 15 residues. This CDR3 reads CAISDHYDSTDTQYF. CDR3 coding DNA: TGTGCCATCAGTGACCACTACGACAGCACAGATACGCAGTATTTT.

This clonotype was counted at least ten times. The CDR3 DNA is TGCGCCAGCAGCCAAGAGGAAACAGGGGATCGGGGGACCCAGTACTTC. Translating gives CASSQEETGDRGTQYF. This chain connects TRBV4-1 to TRBJ2-5; TRBD1 matches 7 bases. V lost 0 bases, J lost 7 bases, and 11 bases stayed unmatched. Germline assignment: CDR1 MGHRA and CDR2 YSYEKL. The CDR3 has 16 residues.